This TCR beta chain was identified in a study of cytomegalovirus exposure and HLA in healthy donors. Study-wide findings and caveats: TRBV6-2, TRBV6-3 and some other V segments were unresolvable in 87-base-pair reads.

The CDR3 length is 14 residues. Germline CDR1 is SGHDT and CDR2 is YYEEEE. Trimming took 1 base from V and 3 from J, leaving 11 bases between them. The PCR was carried out with 60 Vbeta primers and 13 Jbeta primers. Clones were sequenced by immunoSEQ multiplex PCR, and TCRdb holds only the in-frame ones, with some missing. The sample includes 250,000 or so clones, around 90% seen only once; the top ten take less than 2%. In regard to this clone: The antigen is unknown.

The sequence was obtained from a girl aged 2 to 10 in good health and CMV-seronegative. The sequenced sample consisted of PBMCs. The rearrangement links TRBV5-6 to TRBJ2-7; possibly TRBD1 for D (6 bases). This CDR3 reads CASSLRQASYEQYF. The DNA of the CDR3 is TGTGCCAGCAGCTTGAGACAGGCCAGCTACGAGCAGTACTTC.